These 5 T cell receptor beta chains came from one sample sequenced in a study of control samples from healthy donors and cancer patients. TCRdb's copy holds only in-frame clones and misses some; the assay was immunoSEQ multiplex PCR. The sample records around 190,000 clones, around nine tenths being singletons. Material: blood. The receptors originated from a man aged 25-40 years in good health.

The genes are TRBV29-1 and TRBJ1-1; 10 nucleotides match TRBD1. This CDR3 comprises 12 residues. The germline V gene encodes CDR1 SQVTM and CDR2 ANQGSEA. J was trimmed by 4 bases and V by 6 bases; bases with no gene match: 2. CDR3 region: CSVDRGFTEAFF. CDR3 nucleotide sequence: TGCAGCGTGGACAGGGGGTTCACTGAAGCTTTCTTT.

V usage is TRBV5-6 and J usage is TRBJ1-4, with TRBD1 matching 7 bases. CDR1 and CDR2 (germline): SGHDT, YYEEEE. CDR3 length equals 14 residues. V lost 3 bases to trimming and J lost 8 bases; unmatched junction nucleotides: 7. The CDR3 loop is CASSSGGPGEKLFF. The CDR3 DNA reads TGTGCCAGCAGCTCAGGGGGTCCTGGCGAAAAACTGTTTTTT.

This chain links TRBV12-3 or TRBV12-4 with TRBJ1-1; D unclear. The CDR3 runs 13 residues. V was shortened by 0 bases and J by 2 bases, with 4 bases between the two germline ends. This CDR3 is CASSLAANTEAFF. The CDR3 DNA is TGTGCCAGCAGTTTAGCGGCTAACACTGAAGCTTTCTTT.

The gene calls are TRBV30 and TRBJ1-1; D unresolved. Per germline, CDR1 GTSNPN and CDR2 SVGIG (reference sequence). The CDR3 has 14 residues. Trimming left V 0 bases short and J 4 bases short, with 12 bases between. The CDR3 bases are TGTGCCTGGAGTGTAGGAGCCGACGGCACTGAAGCTTTCTTT. Encoded protein: CAWSVGADGTEAFF. Variable domain in full (rest from reference TRBV30 and TRBJ1-1): SQTIHQWPATLVQPVGSPLSLECTVEGTSNPNLYWYRQAAGRGLQLLFYSVGIGQISSEVPQNLSASRPQDRQFILSSKKLLLSDSGFYLCAWSVGADGTEAFFGQGTRLTVV.

The rearrangement links TRBV4-3 to TRBJ2-7; no firm D call. The CDR3 is 13 residues long. Germline V lookup: CDR1 LGHNA, CDR2 YSLEER. V lost 0 bases and J lost 6, with 9 bases in between. This CDR3 reads CASSQDVRTEQYF. As DNA, the CDR3 is TGCGCCAGCAGCCAAGACGTAAGGACCGAGCAGTACTTC.